This TCR beta chain was observed in a study of Graves' ophthalmopathy and Graves' hyperthyroidism. Study results and limitations: Also, most clonotypes expanded in the thyroid above 0.001 frequency appeared in blood. Discrimination between ophthalmopathy and stable hyperthyroidism by a 13-signature model showed roughly 88% sensitivity and over 70% specificity.

Using RNA transcripts, the TCR beta CDR3 regions were amplified. Investigators did first-round RT-PCR with HTBI primers, then second-round multiplex PCR. TCRdb independently ran MiXCR on the multiplex PCR reads; one entry per CDR3 protein. The sample gives 650,000 to 900,000 distinct CDR3 sequences, approximately 40% of which show up once; approximately 46% is in the top ten. Concerning this clonotype itself: Its antigen is unknown.

Each donor who had ophthalmopathy showed moderate-to-severe activity, a CAS of ≥3, a NOSPECS of ≥4, and a duration under 3 months. V dropped 2 bases and J dropped 1 base, with 9 bases sitting between them. The CDR3 extends over 13 amino acids. The germline gives CDR1 DFQATT, CDR2 SNEGSKA (reference sequence). The chain uses TRBV20-1 and TRBJ2-7, with D uncertain. The sequenced sample consisted of peripheral blood. The sequence derives from an adult man with Graves' ophthalmopathy. Here the CDR3 reads CSARYGVSYEQYF. The CDR3 coding sequence is TGCAGTGCTAGATACGGTGTATCCTACGAGCAGTACTTC.